A selection of T cell receptor beta chains follows, all from one sample in a study of OX40 agonist ivuxolimab in advanced cancers. This table comes from immunoSEQ multiplex PCR, and its TCRdb copy is limited to in-frame clones, with some not included. The repertoire has roughly 88,000 clones, 70% to 90% of them found once; the top ten carry about 4.5%. This material consisted of CD4+ or CD8+ T cells sorted from blood, taken in a trial of the OX40 agonist ivuxolimab. The receptor source for this set is an adult with an advanced solid tumor such as melanoma, head and neck, liver or kidney cancer. The conserved cysteine and the conserved F or W are not part of the CDR3 here. Each record gives: J gene, clone size, V gene, CDR3 protein. Only some rows state a clone size, as once, few, many or a class for expanded clones.

TRBJ2-7,.,TRBV18,ASSPLPQGVAEYEQY
TRBJ2-1,.,TRBV10-2,ASSESQNNYNEQF
TRBJ1-1,once,TRBV11-1,ASSYGQGRTEAF
TRBJ2-5,.,TRBV13,ASSFGTGVLETQY
TRBJ1-1,.,TRBV6-6,ASSPGTMNTEAF
TRBJ1-5,.,TRBV19,ASSIELQGNQPQH
TRBJ1-1,.,TRBV5-1,ASRQGLMAEAF
TRBJ2-1,once,TRBV11-2,ASSLDFARSSYNEQF
TRBJ2-5,few,TRBV5-1,ASTRQGDSRTETQY
TRBJ2-7,.,TRBV5-6,ASSLWEYEQY
TRBJ2-1,.,TRBV7-5,ASSLEHGTSGFNEQF
TRBJ2-1,.,TRBV2,ASSYVIGGTEQF
TRBJ2-3,.,TRBV5-1,ASSLAGSTDTQY
TRBJ1-2,once,TRBV29-1,SVVPPGYGYT
TRBJ2-1,.,TRBV19,ASSIIGEQF
TRBJ1-2,.,TRBV5-4,ASSLEAGKSNYGYT
TRBJ2-1,.,TRBV18,ASSPTGTSGHNEQF
TRBJ2-7,.,TRBV6-5,ASRNIYEQY
TRBJ2-1,.,TRBV14,ASSQGALAAQF
TRBJ2-3,.,TRBV10-2,ASRTSSTDTQY
TRBJ2-3,.,TRBV29-1,SVEVGQGVDTQY
TRBJ2-7,once,TRBV27,ASSFSSRTGWYEQY
TRBJ2-7,.,TRBV28,ASSFPGTITYEQY
TRBJ1-2,.,TRBV6-1,ASSEADRNYGYT
TRBJ1-6,.,TRBV19,ASSMTGNSPLH
TRBJ2-3,once,TRBV5-1,ASSPRAMADTQY
TRBJ1-4,.,TRBV5-6,ASFPIGTGNEKLF
TRBJ2-7,.,TRBV6-1,ASSVGRGAPSYEQY
TRBJ2-2,.,TRBV5-1,ASSLTASRNTGELF
TRBJ2-7,.,TRBV5-4,ASSRPGTTAYEQY
TRBJ2-7,few,TRBV10-2,ASSESPVYEQY
TRBJ1-5,.,TRBV6-5,ASTWGVNQPQH
TRBJ2-2,.,TRBV4-3,ASSQDRGSANTGELF
TRBJ2-1,.,TRBV11-2,ASSLDAGLAEYNEQF
TRBJ1-5,.,TRBV4-1,ASSQEGQVNQPQH
TRBJ2-1,.,TRBV7-9,ASSLLGEEQF
TRBJ2-7,few,TRBV11-2,ASSPLSGTDAYEQY
TRBJ1-5,.,TRBV9,ASSVAGDSNQPQH
TRBJ2-3,.,TRBV27,ASSLNLRTDTQY
TRBJ1-2,.,TRBV28,ASSLLTGGYGYT
TRBJ1-4,.,TRBV7-9,ASSLENMDEKLF
TRBJ1-1,once,TRBV7-6,ASSLGGEAF
TRBJ2-1,.,TRBV28,ASNRQPVSYNEQF
TRBJ2-1,.,TRBV27,ASSSISRARDEQF
TRBJ2-7,few,TRBV6-1,ASTGLSYEQY
TRBJ1-1,.,TRBV4-3,ASSQDPRDTEAF
TRBJ1-5,once,TRBV28,ASSPTTGTVSNQPQH
TRBJ2-5,.,TRBV30,AWSLSRKETQY
TRBJ2-1,.,TRBV5-1,ASSTDRGHYGEQF
TRBJ1-5,.,TRBV7-2,ASSLDGRVDQPQH
TRBJ1-2,few,TRBV29-1,SVRRDLRGYT
TRBJ2-7,.,TRBV27,ASSLVWDVLGYEQY
TRBJ1-3,once,TRBV6-1,ASRFGNTIY
TRBJ1-4,.,TRBV2,ASRDRGELEKLF